The 9 T cell receptor beta chains below were found in one sample sequenced in a study of T cell responses to AZD1222 COVID-19 vaccine. Here immunoSEQ multiplex PCR was the method, and the copy in TCRdb shows in-frame clones only, minus some. The repertoire includes about 150,000 clones, about 91% of them detected once, and around 3.4% sits in the top ten. The material sequenced was peripheral blood, taken on day 0 of MenACWY control vaccination. These receptor sequences come from an adult in good health.

V usage is TRBV28 and J usage is TRBJ1-5, with a tentative D call TRBD1 (5 bases). The V and J ends lost 8 bases and 3 bases respectively, with 11 bases between them. From germline, CDR1 is MDHEN and CDR2 SYDVKM. The CDR3 length is 13 residues. CDR3 protein: CASDRGVNQPQHF. CDR3 sequence (DNA): TGTGCCAGCGACCGGGGCGTCAATCAGCCCCAGCATTTT.

The chain joins TRBV25-1 to TRBJ1-3; D remains unclear. V dropped 0 bases and J dropped 3 bases, with 6 bases sitting between them. The CDR3 is made up of 14 amino acids. Germline V gene lookup returns CDR1 MGHDK and CDR2 SYGVNS. CDR3 DNA: TGTGCCAGCAGTGAATACGCGAATGGAAACACCATATATTTT. Translated, it gives CASSEYANGNTIYF.

The V gene is TRBV5-4, the J gene TRBJ2-7, with D tentatively TRBD2 (7 bases). Germline V gives CDR1 SGHNT, CDR2 YYREEE (reference sequence). The length of the CDR3 is 14 residues. V was pared by 4 bases and J by 2 bases, with 13 bases between. The CDR3 protein is CASSTRGGTYEQYF. The CDR3 bases are TGTGCCAGCAGCACAAGGGGGGGGACCTACGAGCAGTACTTC. The entire variable domain, with the rest obtained from reference TRBV5-4 and TRBJ2-7, is as follows: ETGVTQSPTHLIKTRGQQVTLRCSSQSGHNTVSWYQQALGQGPQFIFQYYREEENGRGNFPPRFSGLQFPNYSSELNVNALELDDSALYLCASSTRGGTYEQYFGPGTRLTVT.

This chain uses TRBV5-3 with TRBJ1-1; possibly TRBD1 for D (5 bases). TRBV5-3 is noted as an ORF with a role that remains uncertain. The germline V and J ends were trimmed by 1 base and 3 bases, with 19 bases remaining between them. This CDR3 comprises 17 residues. In DNA form, the CDR3 reads TGTGCCAGAAGCTTGACAGGAAGGTGTAGGGGTGACACTGAAGCTTTCTTT. This sequence encodes CARSLTGRCRGDTEAFF.

V gene TRBV5-1 combines with J gene TRBJ1-1, with TRBD1 matching over 9 bases. This CDR3 has 15 residues. The germline V gene has CDR1 SGHRS and CDR2 YFSETQ. Unmatched junction bases numbered 8, after V lost 4 bases and J lost 4 bases. CDR3 in amino acids: CASSPGTGRFTEAFF. CDR3 bases: TGCGCCAGCAGCCCAGGGACAGGGAGGTTCACTGAAGCTTTCTTT.

This sequence joins TRBV5-1 and TRBJ2-2; 14 bases map to TRBD2. Germline trimming cut 3 bases from V and 0 bases from J; bases unmatched to any gene: 7. From germline, CDR1 is SGHRS and CDR2 YFSETQ. The length of the CDR3 is 19 residues. In DNA, the CDR3 is TGCGCCAGCAGCTCGACTAGCGGGAGGGCCCCGTCGAACACCGGGGAGCTGTTTTTT. Its protein product is CASSSTSGRAPSNTGELFF.

The chain uses TRBV2 and TRBJ2-5, with 8 bases matching TRBD2. With V trimmed by 7 bases and J by 5 bases, 9 bases remained unmatched. There are 14 residues in the CDR3. Germline CDR1 reads SNHLY; CDR2 reads FYNNEI. The CDR3 spells CASMGGGGQETQYF. CDR3 DNA: TGTGCCAGCATGGGCGGCGGGGGGCAGGAGACCCAGTACTTC.

The chain carries TRBV30 and TRBJ2-5; D could derive from TRBD1 or TRBD2 (5 bases each). The CDR3 runs to 13 residues. Trimming took 8 bases from V and 0 from J, leaving 13 bases between them. Germline CDR1 GTSNPN, CDR2 SVGIG (reference sequence). CDR3 in amino acids: CAGPRDDQETQYF. CDR3 nucleotides: TGTGCCGGGCCCCGGGACGACCAAGAGACCCAGTACTTC.

The genes are TRBV19 and TRBJ2-2; 7 bases match TRBD1. V shed 5 bases and J 7 bases; nucleotides not matched to a gene: 10. The CDR3 is made up of 15 amino acids. Germline V gives CDR1 LNHDA, CDR2 SQIVND (reference sequence). CDR3 sequence reads: CASSQTGNRGGELFF. DNA of the CDR3: TGTGCCAGTAGTCAGACAGGGAACCGCGGCGGGGAGCTGTTTTTT.